Below are 25 T cell receptor beta chains sequenced from a single sample in a study of T cells in Graves' hyperthyroidism and ophthalmopathy. Regions amplified from RNA transcripts were the TCR beta CDR3 regions. HTBI primers were used for first-round RT-PCR of the TCR CDR3. From the multiplex PCR reads, TCRdb called clonotypes with MiXCR, one entry per CDR3 protein. The sample holds roughly 510,000 distinct CDR3 sequences, around 50% seen once. The specimen was peripheral blood or thyroid tissue (not recorded which). The receptors were gathered from an adult woman with Graves' disease, either hyperthyroidism or ophthalmopathy (not recorded which).

This clonotype was detected only a few times. The CDR3 here is CASSPSTGGASSYEQYF. As DNA, the CDR3 is TGTGCCAGCAGCCCTTCGACGGGAGGGGCTTCCTCCTACGAGCAGTACTTC. This chain uses TRBV3-1 with TRBJ2-7; 8 bases match TRBD2. CDR3 length: 17 amino acids. Germline values: CDR1 LGHDT, CDR2 YNNKEL (reference sequence). The V segment lost 4 bases and the J segment 0 bases; nucleotides outside the gene matches: 11.

This clonotype occurred a few times. At one end the junction does not follow the germline gene, possibly because of a read error. V usage is TRBV7-7 and J usage is TRBJ2-5; D gene uncertain. Germline CDR1 SSHAT, CDR2 FNYEAQ (reference sequence). CDR3 length: 13 amino acids. In DNA form, the CDR3 reads TGTGCTAGCAGCTTTTGGCTTGGGGAGACCCAGTACTTC. Residues: CASSFWLGETQYF.

This clonotype is a singleton in its sample. This likely comes from a read error, as the CDR3 has no conserved phenylalanine or tryptophan at its end. No DNA is shown, since the ends of the CDR3 on it are uncertain; the CDR3 is the one TCRdb lists. The J gene is TRBJ1-2, the V gene TRBV20-1. The CDR3 length is 11 residues, termini included. Germline assignment: CDR1 DFQATT and CDR2 SNEGSKA (reference sequence). The CDR3 loop reads CSAPVVWGGTR.

Ten or more counts support this clonotype. The J gene is TRBJ1-2, the V gene TRBV20-1; D gene uncertain. This CDR3 region has 10 residues. V was clipped by 5 bases and J by 8 bases, with 9 bases between them. Germline V CDR1 and CDR2: DFQATT, SNEGSKA (reference sequence). The CDR3 bases are TGCAGTGCTCGTACGGTGGGCTACACCTTC. Protein: CSARTVGYTF.

V usage is TRBV11-2 and J usage is TRBJ1-2; 8 nucleotides line up with TRBD1. Trimming removed 4 bases from V and 8 bases from J; junction bases left unmatched: 12. Germline lookup yields CDR1 SGHAT and CDR2 FQNNGV. This CDR3 spans 15 amino acids. CDR3 coding DNA: TGTGCCAGCAGCTCCTGGACAGGGACGGAACACGGCTACACCTTC. As protein: CASSSWTGTEHGYTF.

This clonotype was seen just once. The V and J genes are TRBV9 and TRBJ1-2; 7 bases map to TRBD1. V lost 0 bases, J lost 6 bases, and 11 bases stayed unmatched. Per germline, CDR1 SGDLS and CDR2 YYNGEE. This CDR3 is built from 16 residues. The CDR3 DNA reads as TGTGCCAGCAGCGTAGCCCAACAGGGGTCCGAGAATGGCTACACCTTC. It is translated as CASSVAQQGSENGYTF.

This CDR3 is CSAGQGLSADDGYTF. The CDR3 nucleotides read TGCAGTGCTGGACAGGGACTTTCCGCGGACGATGGCTACACCTTC. This chain links TRBV20-1 with TRBJ1-2, with 8 bases fitting TRBD1. CDR1 is DFQATT, CDR2 SNEGSKA, per germline (reference sequence). Trimming at V came to 5 bases and at J to 6 bases, leaving 14 bases not matched to a gene. This CDR3 has 15 amino acids.

The table lists this clonotype with many counts. The CDR3 nucleotides read TGTGCCAGCAGCTTAGAGGCAGGGGAAGGAGTTGGCTACACCTTC. It specifies CASSLEAGEGVGYTF. The rearrangement joins TRBV7-2 to TRBJ1-2; a possible D gene is TRBD1 (6 bases). Germline V gives CDR1 SGHTA, CDR2 FQGNSA. V was trimmed by 1 base and J by 7 bases, leaving 16 bases between them. CDR3 length: 15 residues.

This clonotype has just a few counts. The gene calls are TRBV5-6 and TRBJ2-5; possibly TRBD2 for D (6 bases). This CDR3 contains 13 residues. CDR1 is SGHDT, CDR2 YYEEEE, per germline. The germline V and J ends were trimmed by 4 bases and 3 bases, with 10 bases remaining between them. DNA for the CDR3: TGTGCCAGCAGCCACCGGGGGAAAGAGACCCAGTACTTC. Residues: CASSHRGKETQYF.

Many counts were recorded for this clonotype. The V call is TRBV7-9, the J call TRBJ1-1; TRBD1 matches 8 bases. Looked up from germline, CDR1 is SEHNR and CDR2 is FQNEAQ (reference sequence). V lost 5 bases to trimming and J lost 1 base; unmatched junction nucleotides: 3. This CDR3 region has 14 residues. This CDR3 reads CASSTGTGNTEAFF. CDR3 in DNA: TGTGCCAGCAGCACTGGGACAGGGAACACTGAAGCTTTCTTT.

Only a few counts were recorded for this clonotype. This sequence joins TRBV9 and TRBJ1-6, with D unresolved. CDR3 length: 14 amino acids. Per the germline V gene, CDR1 is SGDLS and CDR2 is YYNGEE. V lost 2 bases to trimming and J lost 8 bases, with 11 bases between them. CDR3 DNA: TGTGCCAGCAGCGTGGCGGACGGAGATTCACCCCTCCACTTT. Translated: CASSVADGDSPLHF.

The V call is TRBV9, the J call TRBJ2-7, with a possible D match to TRBD2 (5 bases). The germline V gene has CDR1 SGDLS and CDR2 YYNGEE. The CDR3 loop spans 13 amino acids. V shed 4 bases and J shed 0 bases, with 8 bases lying between them. The CDR3 nucleotides are TGTGCCAGCAGCCGGACTCCCTCCTACGAGCAGTACTTC. Protein product: CASSRTPSYEQYF.

The V and J genes are TRBV2 and TRBJ1-3, with a tentative D call TRBD1 (5 bases). The CDR3 has 15 amino acids. Deletions cut 4 bases from V and 1 base from J, with 11 bases between. Germline loops: CDR1 SNHLY, CDR2 FYNNEI. CDR3 nucleotides: TGTGCCAGCAGTGTTATTCAGGGATCTGGAAACACCATATATTTT. It specifies CASSVIQGSGNTIYF.

A note on this clonotype: The junction and the germline gene differ at one end; a read error may be behind it. The V gene is TRBV7-2, the J gene TRBJ2-7, with a tentative D call TRBD1 (5 bases). Germline V gene sequence: CDR1 SGHTA, CDR2 FQGNSA. The CDR3 has 16 amino acids. Here the CDR3 DNA reads TGCGCCAGCAGCCAACAGGAGAGCCTCCTCTCCTACGAGCAGTACTTC. It is translated as CASSQQESLLSYEQYF. The full variable domain, in which reference TRBV7-2 and TRBJ2-7 provide the parts outside the CDR3, is GAGVSQSPSNKVTEKGKDVELRCDPISGHTALYWYRQSLGQGLEFLIYFQGNSAPDKSGLPSDRFSAERTGGSVSTLTIQRTQQEDSAVYLCASSQQESLLSYEQYFGPGTRLTVT.

This clonotype has more than one count but fewer than ten. The chain has TRBV7-2 and TRBJ1-2, with a possible D match to TRBD1 (5 bases). The germline V gene has CDR1 SGHTA and CDR2 FQGNSA. CDR3 length: 15 amino acids. V lost 2 bases to trimming and J lost 7 bases, with 17 bases between them. The CDR3 sequence: CASSLRQGDVSGYTF. The CDR3 DNA reads as TGTGCCAGCAGCTTACGGCAAGGGGACGTCAGTGGCTACACCTTC.

This clonotype was observed a handful of times. The chain carries TRBV29-1 and TRBJ2-7; TRBD2 is a possible D gene (6 bases). The CDR3 totals 13 residues. Germline V gene data show CDR1 as SQVTM and CDR2 as ANQGSEA. The V end was cut by 8 bases, the J end by 3 bases, with 17 bases between. The CDR3 coding sequence is TGCAGCTTAGGCCCGGGAGAAGGCTACGAGCAGTACTTC. This gives the protein CSLGPGEGYEQYF.

This clonotype was observed a handful of times. The chain recombines TRBV12-3 or TRBV12-4 with TRBJ1-1; the D gene is possibly TRBD1 (6 bases). V lost 1 base, J lost 5 bases, and 11 bases lay in between. The CDR3 has 14 amino acids. The CDR3 reads CASSLGQGKTEAFF. The CDR3 region has the DNA TGTGCCAGCAGTTTAGGGCAGGGGAAAACTGAAGCTTTCTTT.

This clonotype was seen at least ten times. The V call is TRBV7-6, the J call TRBJ2-2; no definite D call. Looked up from germline, CDR1 is SGHVS and CDR2 is FNYEAQ. The ends were cut back, 1 base at V and 0 bases at J, with 6 bases in the middle. The CDR3 is 15 residues long. The CDR3 nucleotides read TGTGCCAGCAGCTTAGTACTTTCGAACACCGGGGAGCTGTTTTTT. It yields the protein CASSLVLSNTGELFF.

The J gene is TRBJ1-6, the V gene TRBV12-3 or TRBV12-4; D remains unclear. The CDR3 covers 12 residues. Deletions cut 7 bases from V and 7 bases from J, with 8 bases between. For the CDR3, the DNA is TGTGCCAGCACCTCCTTCAATTCACCCCTCCACTTT. Encoded protein: CASTSFNSPLHF.

The sample holds a few counts of this clonotype. This may be a read error: a much more frequent sequence differs by one nucleotide. The chain uses TRBV4-3 and TRBJ1-5; D is unclear. The CDR3 is made up of 13 amino acids. Germline assignment: CDR1 LGHNA and CDR2 YSLEER. The CDR3 is CTSSQDTTQPQHF. The CDR3, as DNA: TGCACCAGCAGCCAAGATACGACTCAGCCCCAGCATTTT.

The CDR3 nucleotides are TGTGCCAGCAGCTTCCGGACAGGACAGAATTCACCCCTCCACTTT. This encodes CASSFRTGQNSPLHF. The V and J genes are TRBV7-9 and TRBJ1-6, with 7 bases lining up with TRBD1. V was pared by 3 bases and J by 7 bases, with 6 bases of the junction left unmatched. The CDR3 consists of 15 residues. Germline CDR1 is SEHNR and CDR2 is FQNEAQ (reference sequence).

The V gene is TRBV7-2, the J gene TRBJ2-5; 11 bases fit TRBD2. With 5 bases clipped from V and 3 bases from J, the junction kept 5 bases outside the gene matches. Germline lookup yields CDR1 SGHTA and CDR2 FQGNSA. CDR3 length: 15 residues. The CDR3 coding sequence is TGTGCCAGCAGCCATAGCGGGAGGGCCGAAGAGACCCAGTACTTC. It translates to CASSHSGRAEETQYF.

This chain uses TRBV7-8 with TRBJ1-1; TRBD1 aligns across 7 bases. This CDR3 spans 13 amino acids. The V gene's germline CDR1 is SGHVS and CDR2 FQNEAQ. With V trimmed by 3 bases and J by 10 bases, 8 bases remained unmatched. The CDR3 reads CASSFAGGGGAFF. CDR3 DNA sequence: TGTGCCAGCAGCTTTGCAGGGGGGGGGGGAGCTTTCTTT.

In this sample, this clonotype turned up many times. V and J are TRBV13 and TRBJ2-3; 9 bases agree with TRBD2. J gave up 1 base and V 5 bases, and 4 bases lay outside the gene matches. Germline V gives CDR1 PRHDT, CDR2 FYEKMQ (reference sequence). There are 15 residues in the CDR3. CDR3 DNA sequence: TGTGCCAGCAGCAGCGGGAGGTCGGGCACAGATACGCAGTATTTT. Amino acids: CASSSGRSGTDTQYF.

The chain couples TRBV7-2 to TRBJ1-2; no clear D. The germline V gene encodes CDR1 SGHTA and CDR2 FQGNSA. There are 14 residues in the CDR3. V was cut by 6 bases and J by 5 bases, with 16 bases left in between. The CDR3 loop is CASRRALAGYGYTF. The CDR3 DNA reads TGTGCCAGCAGGCGCGCACTAGCGGGGTATGGCTACACCTTC.